The 30 T cell receptor beta chains presented below share a single source sample, sequenced in a study of CD8+ T cells in alopecia areata (dated by TCRdb to 2017 to 2018). The receptor library was made with the immunoSEQ multiplex PCR assay. For TCR sequencing, RNA was extracted from every sample and reverse transcribed into cDNA to serve as template. TCRdb took over this immuneACCESS table, retaining in-frame rearrangements with V and J assigned. Such tables are incomplete; in checked studies, under half of the missing clones stem from an unresolved V gene, and the remainder is unexplained. The sample table holds about 140,000 clones, of which 55% to 65% were seen once. In total, the top ten clones hold around 4.8% of the sample. Sequenced input: CD4+ T cells sorted from blood. These receptors all stem from a human donor in good health.

The table lists this clone with a few counts. The chain links TRBV2 to TRBJ1-2, with a tentative D call TRBD1 (5 bases). The V gene lost 7 bases and the J gene lost 2 bases, with 8 bases spanning the gap. Germline CDR1 and CDR2: SNHLY and FYNNEI. The CDR3 is 12 amino acids. CDR3 residues: CASTRENYGYTF. Here the CDR3 DNA reads TGTGCCAGCACCAGGGAGAACTATGGCTACACCTTC.

This clone has just a few counts. The chain has TRBV5-1 and TRBJ2-3; 7 positions match TRBD1. After removal of 5 bases from V and 0 bases from J, the junction contained 3 bases not matched to a gene. CDR3 length: 14 residues. Looked up from germline, CDR1 is SGHRS and CDR2 is YFSETQ. The CDR3 nucleotides are TGCGCCAGCAGTCCGGACAGGAGCACAGATACGCAGTATTTT. The encoded protein is CASSPDRSTDTQYF.

This chain joins TRBV28 and TRBJ2-5, with TRBD1 matching over 8 bases. Germline CDR1 and CDR2: MDHEN and SYDVKM. The CDR3 extends over 15 amino acids. V trimming: 4 bases; J trimming: 3 bases; junction bases outside the gene matches: 7. CDR3 protein: CASSSTGVGEETQYF. The CDR3 region has the DNA TGTGCCAGCAGTTCGACAGGGGTAGGAGAAGAGACCCAGTACTTC.

This chain connects TRBV10-3 to TRBJ1-5, with D possibly being TRBD1 (5 bases). Germline CDR1 and CDR2: ENHRY and SYGVKD. V lost 10 bases, J lost 0 bases, and 10 bases lay in between. The CDR3 sequence is 13 residues long. The CDR3 sequence: CATGLYSNQPQHF. The CDR3 region has the DNA TGTGCCACGGGACTATATAGCAATCAGCCCCAGCATTTT.

V and J are TRBV5-6 and TRBJ2-6, with D unclear. This CDR3 comprises 13 residues. The V and J ends lost 1 base and 3 bases respectively, with 2 bases between them. CDR1 and CDR2 from the germline V gene are SGHDT and YYEEEE. CDR3 residues: CASSLFGANVLTF. As DNA, the CDR3 is TGTGCCAGCAGCTTGTTTGGGGCCAACGTCCTGACTTTC.

The V and J genes are TRBV14 and TRBJ2-5, with D unresolved. The length of the CDR3 is 13 residues. V gave up 2 bases and J gave up 14 bases, with 18 bases separating them. Germline assignment: CDR1 SGHDN and CDR2 FVKESK. The CDR3 region is CASSQTLTTRGYF. The CDR3 nucleotides are TGTGCCAGCAGCCAAACTCTCACCACCCGCGGATACTTC. Supplemented by reference TRBV14 and TRBJ2-5, the full variable domain reads EAGVTQFPSHSVIEKGQTVTLRCDPISGHDNLYWYRRVMGKEIKFLLHFVKESKQDESGMPNNRFLAERTGGTYSTLKVQPAELEDSGVYFCASSQTLTTRGYFGPGTRLLVL.

The V and J genes are TRBV4-1 and TRBJ1-5; D is perhaps TRBD1 (5 bases). CDR1 is MGHRA and CDR2 is YSYEKL in the germline V gene. V gave up 3 bases and J gave up 0 bases, with 12 bases separating them. CDR3 length equals 16 residues. The CDR3 protein is CASSQVPGSSNQPQHF. CDR3 nucleotides: TGCGCCAGCAGCCAGGTTCCAGGGTCTAGCAATCAGCCCCAGCATTTT.

CDR3 sequence reads: CATSRGKGTQYF. CDR3 nucleotides: TGTGCCACCAGCAGAGGCAAGGGTACGCAGTATTTT. The chain employs TRBV15 and TRBJ2-3; no clear D gene. Trimming cost V 1 base and J 8 bases, with 7 bases left between them. Germline V gives CDR1 LNHNV, CDR2 YYDKDF (reference sequence). This CDR3 is built from 12 residues.

This clone was detected a few times. The chain links TRBV19 to TRBJ2-2; D is unclear. The CDR3 extends over 16 amino acids. The germline V gene encodes CDR1 LNHDA and CDR2 SQIVND (reference sequence). Deletions cut 5 bases from V and 2 bases from J, with 15 bases between. The CDR3: CASSPQVRGNTGELFF. DNA of the CDR3: TGTGCCAGTAGTCCTCAGGTTCGTGGAAACACCGGGGAGCTGTTTTTT.

This clone was detected a few times. The rearrangement uses TRBV28 and TRBJ2-2, with 8 bases aligning to TRBD1. Germline V gene sequence: CDR1 MDHEN, CDR2 SYDVKM. CDR3 length: 12 amino acids. V shed 10 bases, J shed 5 bases, and the junction held 3 bases outside the gene matches. The DNA of the CDR3 is TGTGCCACCCGACAGGGGACCGGGGAGCTGTTTTTT. Protein sequence: CATRQGTGELFF.

The chain joins TRBV6-6 to TRBJ2-3, with 9 bases that match TRBD2. The CDR3 runs to 15 residues. Germline loops: CDR1 MNHNY, CDR2 SVGAGI (reference sequence). V lost 2 bases, J lost 7 bases, and 7 bases stayed unmatched. In nucleotides, the CDR3 is TGTGCCAGCAGTTACGAGGCGGGAGGGCTTAATACGCAGTATTTT. The encoded protein is CASSYEAGGLNTQYF.

The chain combines TRBV4-1 with TRBJ2-1; unclear D gene. This CDR3 comprises 16 residues. CDR1 is MGHRA and CDR2 is YSYEKL in the germline V gene. Trimming stripped 0 bases from V and 3 bases from J, with 12 bases between. The CDR3 here is CASSQEAAAFYNEQFF. The CDR3 nucleotides read TGCGCCAGCAGCCAAGAAGCCGCCGCTTTCTACAATGAGCAGTTCTTC.

This chain joins TRBV5-1 and TRBJ1-5, with a tentative D call TRBD1 (6 bases). Germline V gene data show CDR1 as SGHRS and CDR2 as YFSETQ. The CDR3 runs 15 residues. Between the trimmed V and J ends, which lost 4 bases and 6 bases, there was a span of 17 bases. CDR3 DNA sequence: TGCGCCAGCAGCGGTGAACCAGGGGCAGGTCAGCCCCAGCATTTT. Its translation is CASSGEPGAGQPQHF. The complete variable domain, with remaining parts taken from reference TRBV5-1 and TRBJ1-5, reads KAGVTQTPRYLIKTRGQQVTLSCSPISGHRSVSWYQQTPGQGLQFLFEYFSETQRNKGNFPGRFSGRQFSNSRSEMNVSTLELGDSALYLCASSGEPGAGQPQHFGDGTRLSIL.

This clone was picked up a small number of times. The CDR3, as DNA: TGTGCCAGCAGGATAGCAGGGAATCAGCCCCAGCATTTT. Its translation is CASRIAGNQPQHF. The chain couples TRBV2 to TRBJ1-5; D is possibly TRBD1 (5 bases). CDR1 and CDR2 (germline): SNHLY, FYNNEI. V gave up 6 bases and J gave up 4 bases, with 10 bases separating them. There are 13 residues in the CDR3.

The V and J genes are TRBV9 and TRBJ2-2; D might be TRBD2 (5 bases). The CDR3 totals 17 residues. Germline CDR1 is SGDLS and CDR2 is YYNGEE. Trimming shortened V by 2 bases and J by 0 bases, and 14 bases separated the two germline ends. CDR3: CASSVGPLRANTGELFF. CDR3 bases: TGTGCCAGCAGCGTGGGCCCCCTGCGGGCGAACACCGGGGAGCTGTTTTTT.

The chain combines TRBV4-2 with TRBJ2-7; weak D call: TRBD1 (6 bases). V shed 1 base and J shed 5 bases, with 18 bases lying between them. Germline V gene lookup returns CDR1 LGHNA and CDR2 YNFKEQ. This CDR3 spans 16 amino acids. As DNA, the CDR3 is TGTGCCAGCAGCCAAGGCCCACAGGGTGTAATCCACGAGCAGTACTTC. It translates to CASSQGPQGVIHEQYF.

This clone was counted a single time. The chain carries TRBV29-1 and TRBJ1-1; D gene ambiguous. Germline V gene sequence: CDR1 SQVTM, CDR2 ANQGSEA. Deletions cut 0 bases from V and 5 bases from J, with 16 bases between. This CDR3 is built from 15 residues. The DNA for the CDR3 is TGCAGCGTTGAAGATCAACATACCATGGGGACTGAAGCTTTCTTT. It is translated as CSVEDQHTMGTEAFF. Variable domain in full (rest from reference TRBV29-1 and TRBJ1-1): SAVISQKPSRDICQRGTSLTIQCQVDSQVTMMFWYRQQPGQSLTLIATANQGSEATYESGFVIDKFPISRPNLTFSTLTVSNMSPEDSSIYLCSVEDQHTMGTEAFFGQGTRLTVV.

This clone was seen more than once but under ten times. The V call is TRBV5-1, the J call TRBJ1-1, with D possibly being TRBD1 (5 bases). The CDR3 sequence is 14 residues long. Trimming stripped 4 bases from V and 2 bases from J, with 12 bases between. CDR1 is SGHRS and CDR2 is YFSETQ in the germline V gene. The CDR3 region has the DNA TGCGCCAGCAGCAAGTTGGGGGGTAACACTGAAGCTTTCTTT. Translating gives CASSKLGGNTEAFF.

J is TRBJ2-5 and V is TRBV7-2; 8 positions agree with TRBD1. V trimming: 5 bases; J trimming: 4 bases; junction bases outside the gene matches: 6. The CDR3 is made up of 14 amino acids. Germline values: CDR1 SGHTA, CDR2 FQGNSA. CDR3 in DNA: TGTGCCAGCAGCAGAGGACAGGGAGGAGAGACCCAGTACTTC. Amino acid sequence: CASSRGQGGETQYF.

This clone has just a few counts. The chain joins TRBV23-1 to TRBJ1-5, with D perhaps TRBD1 (5 bases). TRBV23-1 is classed as an ORF, of uncertain function. This CDR3 region has 16 residues. V lost 0 bases and J lost 4, with 13 bases in between. CDR3 region: CASSQSVGRANQPQHF. The CDR3, as DNA: TGCGCCAGCAGTCAATCGGTTGGCAGGGCAAATCAGCCCCAGCATTTT.

The rearrangement joins TRBV25-1 to TRBJ2-7, with 8 positions matching TRBD2. Germline trimming cut 3 bases from V and 4 bases from J; bases unmatched to any gene: 8. The CDR3 covers 15 residues. The germline gives CDR1 MGHDK, CDR2 SYGVNS. The CDR3 DNA reads as TGTGCCAGCAGTGAGATAGGTAGCGGGATATACGAGCAGTACTTC. This encodes CASSEIGSGIYEQYF.

Here the CDR3 DNA reads TGTGCCAGCAGCCCCCCCAGTCCTTATGGCTACACCTTC. Translated: CASSPPSPYGYTF. The J gene is TRBJ1-2, the V gene TRBV9, with no clear D. Deletions cut 4 bases from V and 5 bases from J, with 12 bases between. The CDR3 loop spans 13 amino acids. The germline CDR1 and CDR2 sequences are SGDLS and YYNGEE.

The genes are TRBV29-1 and TRBJ2-5; D gene uncertain. The CDR3 runs to 16 residues. Per germline, CDR1 SQVTM and CDR2 ANQGSEA. The ends were cut back, 7 bases at V and 0 bases at J, with 21 bases in the middle. Here the CDR3 reads CSGQGSQISYQETQYF. DNA of the CDR3: TGCAGCGGGCAAGGGTCGCAGATCTCGTACCAAGAGACCCAGTACTTC.

This chain joins TRBV9 and TRBJ2-2; possibly TRBD2 for D (6 bases). The CDR3 is made up of 16 amino acids. V lost 4 bases and J 1 base, leaving 14 bases between the germline ends. CDR1 is SGDLS, CDR2 YYNGEE, per germline. CDR3 sequence: CASSFGGAVNTGELFF. In nucleotides, the CDR3 is TGTGCCAGCAGCTTTGGCGGGGCCGTGAACACCGGGGAGCTGTTTTTT.

The chain combines TRBV5-1 with TRBJ2-7; D perhaps matches TRBD1 (6 bases). The CDR3 loop spans 14 amino acids. The germline V and J ends were trimmed by 2 bases and 3 bases, with 12 bases remaining between them. Germline values: CDR1 SGHRS, CDR2 YFSETQ. This CDR3 reads CASSLTGSHYEQYF. CDR3 bases: TGCGCCAGCAGCTTAACAGGGTCCCACTACGAGCAGTACTTC.

This chain joins TRBV29-1 and TRBJ1-2, with a tentative D call TRBD1 (5 bases). Germline CDR1 reads SQVTM; CDR2 reads ANQGSEA. Trimming took off 4 bases at V and 2 bases at J, with 11 bases between the two ends. The CDR3 sequence is 13 residues long. In nucleotides, the CDR3 is TGCAGCGTTGGACAGCGCCTGAACTATGGCTACACCTTC. It specifies CSVGQRLNYGYTF.

The V call is TRBV5-1, the J call TRBJ1-5; the D gene is possibly TRBD1 (6 bases). In germline, CDR1 is SGHRS, CDR2 YFSETQ. The CDR3 sequence is 14 residues long. Trimming left V 4 bases short and J 6 bases short, with 14 bases between. The CDR3 is CASSPQGSGQPQHF. The CDR3 region has the DNA TGCGCCAGCAGCCCGCAGGGGTCGGGTCAGCCCCAGCATTTT.

This clone has only a few counts. This chain connects TRBV2 to TRBJ2-2; D is unresolved. CDR1 and CDR2 from the germline V gene are SNHLY and FYNNEI. Trimming took off 2 bases at V and 6 bases at J, with 19 bases between the two ends. CDR3 length: 17 amino acids. The CDR3: CASSENGVRRSAGELFF. CDR3 sequence (DNA): TGTGCCAGCAGTGAAAATGGTGTAAGACGTTCCGCCGGGGAGCTGTTTTTT.

The rearrangement links TRBV7-2 to TRBJ1-3, with TRBD1 identical over 8 bases. Unmatched junction bases numbered 4, after V lost 4 bases and J lost 5 bases. Germline V lookup: CDR1 SGHTA, CDR2 FQGNSA. The CDR3 spans 14 residues. The CDR3 protein is CASSSRQGRNTIYF. Written as DNA, the CDR3 is TGTGCCAGCAGCTCACGACAGGGGAGAAACACCATATATTTT.

This clone has only a few counts. This chain connects TRBV29-1 to TRBJ1-2; unclear D gene. There are 10 residues in the CDR3. Germline V gene sequence: CDR1 SQVTM, CDR2 ANQGSEA. V lost 6 bases to trimming and J lost 8 bases, with 10 bases between them. DNA of the CDR3: TGCAGCGTGGGGTTAGGCGGCTACACCTTC. Translation: CSVGLGGYTF.